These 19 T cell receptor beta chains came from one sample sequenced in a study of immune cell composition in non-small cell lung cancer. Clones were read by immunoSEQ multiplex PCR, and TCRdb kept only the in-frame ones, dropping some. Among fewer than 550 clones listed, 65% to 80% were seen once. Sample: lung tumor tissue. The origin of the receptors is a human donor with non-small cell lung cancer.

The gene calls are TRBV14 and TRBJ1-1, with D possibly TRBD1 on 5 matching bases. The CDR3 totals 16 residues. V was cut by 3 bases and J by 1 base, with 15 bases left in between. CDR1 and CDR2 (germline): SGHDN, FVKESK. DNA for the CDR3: TGTGCCAGCAGCCAGGCCCTGGGACTTACGAACACTGAAGCTTTCTTT. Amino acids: CASSQALGLTNTEAFF.

The CDR3 region is CASRLFRQRREVDTGELFF. In nucleotides, the CDR3 is TGTGCAAGTCGCTTGTTTCGTCAGCGGCGGGAGGTAGACACCGGGGAGCTGTTTTTT. The chain has TRBV12-2 and TRBJ2-2; the DNA was not used to check the table's D call, TRBD2. TRBV12-2 is an annotated pseudogene. CDR3 length: 19 residues.

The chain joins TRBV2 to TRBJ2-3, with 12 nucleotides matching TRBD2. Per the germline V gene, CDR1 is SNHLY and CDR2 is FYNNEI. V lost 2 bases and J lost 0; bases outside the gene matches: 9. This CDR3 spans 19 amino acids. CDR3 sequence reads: CASSELAGGPLHSTDTQYF. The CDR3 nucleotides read TGTGCCAGCAGTGAACTAGCGGGAGGGCCATTGCACAGCACAGATACGCAGTATTTT. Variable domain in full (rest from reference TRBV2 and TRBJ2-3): EPEVTQTPSHQVTQMGQEVILRCVPISNHLYFYWYRQILGQKVEFLVSFYNNEISEKSEIFDDQFSVERPDGSNFTLKIRSTKLEDSAMYFCASSELAGGPLHSTDTQYFGPGTRLTVL.

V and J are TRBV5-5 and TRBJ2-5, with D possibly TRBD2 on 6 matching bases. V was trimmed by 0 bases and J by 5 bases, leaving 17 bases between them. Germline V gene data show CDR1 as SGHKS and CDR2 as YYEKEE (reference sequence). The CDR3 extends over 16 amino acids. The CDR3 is CASSLAPAGGRETQYF. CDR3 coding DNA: TGTGCCAGCAGCTTGGCCCCAGCGGGTGGGAGGGAGACCCAGTACTTC.

DNA for the CDR3: TGTGCCAGCAGTTCCCCTGTCCATGAGCAGTTCTTC. It encodes CASSSPVHEQFF. The chain recombines TRBV6-5 with TRBJ2-1, with unresolved D. CDR1 MNHEY and CDR2 SVGAGI come from the germline V gene. CDR3 size: 12 residues. V dropped 4 bases and J dropped 8 bases, with 9 bases sitting between them.

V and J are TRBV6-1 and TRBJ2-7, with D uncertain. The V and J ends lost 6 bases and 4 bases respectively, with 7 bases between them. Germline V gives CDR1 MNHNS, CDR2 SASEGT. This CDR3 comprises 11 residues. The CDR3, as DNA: TGTGCCAGCAGAGTAGCTTACGAGCAGTACTTC. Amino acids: CASRVAYEQYF.

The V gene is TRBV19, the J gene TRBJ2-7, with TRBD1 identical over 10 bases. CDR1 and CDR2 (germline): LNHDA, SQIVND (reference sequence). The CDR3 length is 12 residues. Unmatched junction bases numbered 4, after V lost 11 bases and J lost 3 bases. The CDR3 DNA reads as TGTGCCGTGGGGGACAGGGGCTACGAGCAGTACTTC. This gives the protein CAVGDRGYEQYF.

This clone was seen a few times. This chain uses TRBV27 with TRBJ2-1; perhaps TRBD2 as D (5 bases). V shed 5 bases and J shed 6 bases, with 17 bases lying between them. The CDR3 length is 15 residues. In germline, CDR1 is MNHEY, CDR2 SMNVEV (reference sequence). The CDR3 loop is CASSGGTSYSNEQFF. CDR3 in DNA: TGTGCCAGCAGTGGAGGAACATCTTATAGCAATGAGCAGTTCTTC.

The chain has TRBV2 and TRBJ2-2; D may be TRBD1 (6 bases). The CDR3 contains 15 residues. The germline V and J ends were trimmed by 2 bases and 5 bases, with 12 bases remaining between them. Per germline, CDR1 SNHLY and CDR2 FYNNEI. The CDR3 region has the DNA TGTGCCAGCAGTGAACAAGGGGGACCGACCGGGGAGCTGTTTTTT. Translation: CASSEQGGPTGELFF.

The CDR3 nucleotides read TGTGCCAGTTTCGGGACTAGCTACGAGCAGTACTTC. Its protein product is CASFGTSYEQYF. The V and J genes are TRBV27 and TRBJ2-7, with 8 bases matching TRBD2. Germline lookup yields CDR1 MNHEY and CDR2 SMNVEV (reference sequence). The CDR3 is 12 amino acids. V dropped 9 bases and J dropped 3; count of bases not matched to a gene: 4.

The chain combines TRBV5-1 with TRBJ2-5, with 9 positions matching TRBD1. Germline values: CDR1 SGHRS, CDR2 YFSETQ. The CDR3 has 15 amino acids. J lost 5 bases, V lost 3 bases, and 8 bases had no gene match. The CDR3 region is CASSSGQGRLETQYF. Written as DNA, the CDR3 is TGCGCCAGCAGCTCCGGACAGGGGAGATTGGAGACCCAGTACTTC.

The chain's CDR3 is CASSIKRTLLDGTEAFF. Here the CDR3 DNA reads TGTGCCAGTAGTATTAAAAGGACACTACTCGACGGCACTGAAGCTTTCTTT. The rearrangement links TRBV19 to TRBJ1-1; D perhaps matches TRBD1 (5 bases). This CDR3 comprises 17 residues. Germline assignment: CDR1 LNHDA and CDR2 SQIVND (reference sequence). The V end lost 3 bases, the J end lost 4 bases, and 21 bases lay between the germline ends.

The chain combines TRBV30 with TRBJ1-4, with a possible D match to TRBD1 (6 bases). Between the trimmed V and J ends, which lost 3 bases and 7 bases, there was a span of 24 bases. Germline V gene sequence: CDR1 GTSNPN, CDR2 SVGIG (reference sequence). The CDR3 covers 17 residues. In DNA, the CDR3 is TGTGCCTGGAGCGTATCAAGGACAGCCCTAGGCAGTGAAAAACTGTTTTTT. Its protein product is CAWSVSRTALGSEKLFF.

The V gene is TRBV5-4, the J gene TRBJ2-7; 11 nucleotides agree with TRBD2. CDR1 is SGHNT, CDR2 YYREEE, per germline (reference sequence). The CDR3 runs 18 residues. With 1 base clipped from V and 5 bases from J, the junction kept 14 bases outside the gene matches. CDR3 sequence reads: CASSLSFGTSGSIHEQYF. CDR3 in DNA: TGTGCCAGCAGCTTGTCTTTCGGTACTAGCGGGAGTATCCACGAGCAGTACTTC.

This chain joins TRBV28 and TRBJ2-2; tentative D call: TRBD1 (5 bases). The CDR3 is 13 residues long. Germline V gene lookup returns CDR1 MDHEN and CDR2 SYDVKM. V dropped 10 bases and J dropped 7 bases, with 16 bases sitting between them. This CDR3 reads CANSQQQGGELFF. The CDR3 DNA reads TGTGCCAACTCCCAACAGCAGGGCGGGGAGCTGTTTTTT.

This CDR3 reads CASQSSRRDEQFF. The CDR3 region has the DNA TGCGCCAGCCAATCATCCCGTCGCGATGAGCAGTTCTTC. The chain links TRBV5-1 to TRBJ2-1; D remains unclear. With 7 bases removed from V and 8 bases from J, the gap between germline ends came to 16 bases. This CDR3 spans 13 amino acids. The germline V gene encodes CDR1 SGHRS and CDR2 YFSETQ.

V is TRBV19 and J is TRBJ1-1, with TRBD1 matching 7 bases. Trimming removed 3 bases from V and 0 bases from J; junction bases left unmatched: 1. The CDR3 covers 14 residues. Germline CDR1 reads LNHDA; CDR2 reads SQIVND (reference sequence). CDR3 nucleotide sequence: TGTGCCAGTAGTATCGGGACAGTGAACACTGAAGCTTTCTTT. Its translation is CASSIGTVNTEAFF.

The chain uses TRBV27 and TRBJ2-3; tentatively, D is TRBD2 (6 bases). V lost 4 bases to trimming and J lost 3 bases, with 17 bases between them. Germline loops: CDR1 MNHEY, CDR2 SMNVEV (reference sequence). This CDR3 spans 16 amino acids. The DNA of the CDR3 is TGTGCCAGCAGTTCGACTAGATCGAGCAGAACAGATACGCAGTATTTT. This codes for CASSSTRSSRTDTQYF.

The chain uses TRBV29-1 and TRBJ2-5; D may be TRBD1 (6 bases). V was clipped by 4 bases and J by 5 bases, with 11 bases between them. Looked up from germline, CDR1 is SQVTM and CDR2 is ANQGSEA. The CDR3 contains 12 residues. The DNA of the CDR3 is TGCAGCGTTGGAACTCAGGGGGAGACCCAGTACTTC. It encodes CSVGTQGETQYF.